This T cell receptor (beta chain) came from a study of T cell responses to AZD1222 COVID-19 vaccine. Findings and caveats of the study: The reported proportion of spike-specific TCRs targeting unmutated variant regions was nearly half. Repertoire sampling occurred only after the peak T cell response. At baseline, seropositivity was found in only a handful of AZD1222 recipients.

This CDR3 is built from 16 residues. Trimming removed 5 bases from V and 0 bases from J; junction bases left unmatched: 8. The V gene's germline CDR1 is SGHNT and CDR2 YENEEA. This clone was seen a handful of times. Its antigen remains unidentified. Sequencing was performed with immunoSEQ multiplex PCR; in TCRdb, only in-frame clones are kept and a portion is missing. The table includes 90,000 to 100,000 clones, about 88% detected once. The gene calls are TRBV11-3 and TRBJ1-1; TRBD1 matches 8 bases. This TCR was recovered from an adult who received the AZD1222 COVID-19 vaccine. Here the sequenced sample was peripheral blood, taken 28 days after the second AZD1222 dose. CDR3 region: CASSPRTGFMNTEAFF. The CDR3, as DNA: TGTGCCAGCAGCCCCCGGACAGGGTTTATGAACACTGAAGCTTTCTTT.